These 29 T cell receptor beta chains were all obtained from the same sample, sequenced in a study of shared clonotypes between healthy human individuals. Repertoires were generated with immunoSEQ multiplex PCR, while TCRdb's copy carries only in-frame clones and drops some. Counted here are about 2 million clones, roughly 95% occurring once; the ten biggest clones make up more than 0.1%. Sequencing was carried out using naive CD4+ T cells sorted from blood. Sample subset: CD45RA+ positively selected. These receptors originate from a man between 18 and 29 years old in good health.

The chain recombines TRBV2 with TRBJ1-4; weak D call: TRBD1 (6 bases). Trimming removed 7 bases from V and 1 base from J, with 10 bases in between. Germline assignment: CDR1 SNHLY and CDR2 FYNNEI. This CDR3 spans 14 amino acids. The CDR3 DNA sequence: TGTGCCAGCATCCTACAGGGAACTAATGAAAAACTGTTTTTT. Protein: CASILQGTNEKLFF.

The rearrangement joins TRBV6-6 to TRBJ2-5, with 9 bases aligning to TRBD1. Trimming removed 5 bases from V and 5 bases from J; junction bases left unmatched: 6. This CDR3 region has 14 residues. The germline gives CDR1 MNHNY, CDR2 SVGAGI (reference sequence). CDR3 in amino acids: CASSQGTGRETQYF. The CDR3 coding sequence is TGTGCCAGCAGTCAAGGGACAGGGAGGGAGACCCAGTACTTC.

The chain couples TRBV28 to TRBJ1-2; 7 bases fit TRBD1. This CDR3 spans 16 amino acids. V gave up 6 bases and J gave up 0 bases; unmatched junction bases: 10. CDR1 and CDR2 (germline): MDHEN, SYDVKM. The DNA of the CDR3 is TGTGCCAGCAGCCTACTGGGACAGCAAGCTAACTATGGCTACACCTTC. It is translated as CASSLLGQQANYGYTF.

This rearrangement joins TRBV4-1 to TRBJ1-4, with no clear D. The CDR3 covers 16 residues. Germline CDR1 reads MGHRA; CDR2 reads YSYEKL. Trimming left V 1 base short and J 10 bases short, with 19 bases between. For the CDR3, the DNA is TGCGCCAGCAGCCAAGCCCCCGGGTTCAAGGAAGGAAAACTGTTTTTT. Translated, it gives CASSQAPGFKEGKLFF.

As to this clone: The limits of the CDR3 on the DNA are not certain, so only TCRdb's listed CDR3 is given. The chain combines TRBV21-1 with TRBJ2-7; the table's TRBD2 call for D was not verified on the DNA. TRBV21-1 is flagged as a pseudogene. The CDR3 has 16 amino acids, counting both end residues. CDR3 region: CASSKVVASGTYEQYF.

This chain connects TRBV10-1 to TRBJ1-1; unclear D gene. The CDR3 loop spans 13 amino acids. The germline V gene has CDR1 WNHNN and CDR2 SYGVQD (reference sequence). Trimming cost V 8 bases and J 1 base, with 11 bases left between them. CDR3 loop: CASARQANTEAFF. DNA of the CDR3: TGCGCCAGCGCCCGCCAGGCGAACACTGAAGCTTTCTTT.

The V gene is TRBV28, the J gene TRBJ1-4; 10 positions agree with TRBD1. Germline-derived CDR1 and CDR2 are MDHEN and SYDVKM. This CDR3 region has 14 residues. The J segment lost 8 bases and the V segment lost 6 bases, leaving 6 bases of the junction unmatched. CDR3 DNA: TGTGCCAGCAGACCCGGGACAGGGGAGGAAAAACTGTTTTTT. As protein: CASRPGTGEEKLFF.

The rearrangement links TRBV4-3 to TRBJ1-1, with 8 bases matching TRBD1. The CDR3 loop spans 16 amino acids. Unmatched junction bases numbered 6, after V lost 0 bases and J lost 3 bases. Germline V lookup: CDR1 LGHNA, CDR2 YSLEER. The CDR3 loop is CASSQDPRGQYTEAFF. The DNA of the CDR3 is TGCGCCAGCAGCCAAGATCCCAGGGGGCAGTACACTGAAGCTTTCTTT.

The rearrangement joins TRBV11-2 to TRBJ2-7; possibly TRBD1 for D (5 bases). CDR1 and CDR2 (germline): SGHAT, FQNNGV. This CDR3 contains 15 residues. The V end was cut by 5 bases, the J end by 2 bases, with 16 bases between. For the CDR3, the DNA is TGTGCCAGCAGCACTACCGACAGCCAGGCCTACGAGCAGTACTTC. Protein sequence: CASSTTDSQAYEQYF.

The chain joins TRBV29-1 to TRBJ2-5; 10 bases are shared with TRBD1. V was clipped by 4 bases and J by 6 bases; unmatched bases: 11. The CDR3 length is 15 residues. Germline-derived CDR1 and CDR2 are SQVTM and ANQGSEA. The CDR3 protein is CSVAAGTGAGQTQYF. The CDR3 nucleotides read TGCAGCGTTGCCGCCGGGACAGGGGCAGGACAGACCCAGTACTTC.

In nucleotides, the CDR3 is TGTGCCAGCAGCGTCATACAGGGGTCTGGCTACGAGCAGTACTTC. Its translation is CASSVIQGSGYEQYF. J is TRBJ2-7 and V is TRBV9; 7 bases are a match to TRBD1. CDR3 length: 15 amino acids. V was clipped by 2 bases and J by 3 bases; unmatched bases: 8. Germline lookup yields CDR1 SGDLS and CDR2 YYNGEE.

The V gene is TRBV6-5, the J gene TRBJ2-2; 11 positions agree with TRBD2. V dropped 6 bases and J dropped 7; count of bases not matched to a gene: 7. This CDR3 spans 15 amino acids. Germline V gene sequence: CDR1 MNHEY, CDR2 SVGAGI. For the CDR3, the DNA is TGTGCCAGCAGGACTAGCGGGGCCGATAGCGGGGAGCTGTTTTTT. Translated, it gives CASRTSGADSGELFF.

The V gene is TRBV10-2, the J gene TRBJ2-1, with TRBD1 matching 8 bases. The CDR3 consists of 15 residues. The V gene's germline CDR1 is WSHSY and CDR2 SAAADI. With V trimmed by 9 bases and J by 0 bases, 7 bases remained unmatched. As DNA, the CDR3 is TGCGCCAGTCAAACTGACAGGGGCTCCTACAATGAGCAGTTCTTC. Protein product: CASQTDRGSYNEQFF.

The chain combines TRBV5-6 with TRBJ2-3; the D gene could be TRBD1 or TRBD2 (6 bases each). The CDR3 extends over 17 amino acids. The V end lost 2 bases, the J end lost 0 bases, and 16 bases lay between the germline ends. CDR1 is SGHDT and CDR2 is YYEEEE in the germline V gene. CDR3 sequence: CASSLSLGGTSTDTQYF. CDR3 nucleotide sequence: TGTGCCAGCAGCTTAAGTCTTGGCGGGACAAGCACAGATACGCAGTATTTT.

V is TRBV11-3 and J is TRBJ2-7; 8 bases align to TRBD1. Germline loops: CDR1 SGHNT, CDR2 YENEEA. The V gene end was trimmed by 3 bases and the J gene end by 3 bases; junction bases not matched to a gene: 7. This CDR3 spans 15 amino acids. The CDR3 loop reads CASSFGQGYCYEQYF. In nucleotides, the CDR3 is TGTGCCAGCAGCTTCGGACAGGGATACTGCTACGAGCAGTACTTC. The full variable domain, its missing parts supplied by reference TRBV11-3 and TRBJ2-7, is EAGVVQSPRYKIIEKKQPVAFWCNPISGHNTLYWYLQNLGQGPELLIRYENEEAVDDSQLPKDRFSAERLKGVDSTLKIQPAELGDSAVYLCASSFGQGYCYEQYFGPGTRLTVT.

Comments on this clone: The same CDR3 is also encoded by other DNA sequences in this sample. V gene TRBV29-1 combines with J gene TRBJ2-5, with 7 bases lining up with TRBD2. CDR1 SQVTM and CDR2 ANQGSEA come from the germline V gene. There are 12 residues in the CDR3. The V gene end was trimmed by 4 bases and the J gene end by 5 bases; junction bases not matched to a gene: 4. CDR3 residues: CSVVVGGETQYF. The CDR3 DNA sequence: TGCAGCGTTGTGGTCGGGGGGGAGACCCAGTACTTC. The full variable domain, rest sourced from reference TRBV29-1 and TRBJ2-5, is SAVISQKPSRDICQRGTSLTIQCQVDSQVTMMFWYRQQPGQSLTLIATANQGSEATYESGFVIDKFPISRPNLTFSTLTVSNMSPEDSSIYLCSVVVGGETQYFGPGTRLLVL.

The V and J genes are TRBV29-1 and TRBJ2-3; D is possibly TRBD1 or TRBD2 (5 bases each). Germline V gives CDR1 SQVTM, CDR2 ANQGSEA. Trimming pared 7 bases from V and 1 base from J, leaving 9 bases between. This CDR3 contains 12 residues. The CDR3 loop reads CSERDGTDTQYF. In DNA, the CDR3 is TGCAGCGAAAGGGACGGCACAGATACGCAGTATTTT.

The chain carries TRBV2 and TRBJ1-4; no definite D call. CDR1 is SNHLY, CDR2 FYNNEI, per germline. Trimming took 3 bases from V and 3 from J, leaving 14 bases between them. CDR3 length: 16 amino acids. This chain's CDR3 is CASSERVGPANEKLFF. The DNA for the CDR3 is TGTGCCAGCAGTGAGAGGGTAGGACCTGCTAATGAAAAACTGTTTTTT.

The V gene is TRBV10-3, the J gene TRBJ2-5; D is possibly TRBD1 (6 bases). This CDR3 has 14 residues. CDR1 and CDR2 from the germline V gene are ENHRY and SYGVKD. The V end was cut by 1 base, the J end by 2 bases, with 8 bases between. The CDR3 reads CAISEFGQQETQYF. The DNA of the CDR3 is TGTGCCATCAGTGAGTTCGGACAGCAAGAGACCCAGTACTTC.

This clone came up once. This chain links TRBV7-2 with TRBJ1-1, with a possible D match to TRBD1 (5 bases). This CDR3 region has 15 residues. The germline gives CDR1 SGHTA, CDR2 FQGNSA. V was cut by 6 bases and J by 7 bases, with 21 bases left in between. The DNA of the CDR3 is TGTGCCAGCAGTCCAGAGGGCAGGGAAAGTGGTGAAGCTTTCTTT. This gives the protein CASSPEGRESGEAFF.

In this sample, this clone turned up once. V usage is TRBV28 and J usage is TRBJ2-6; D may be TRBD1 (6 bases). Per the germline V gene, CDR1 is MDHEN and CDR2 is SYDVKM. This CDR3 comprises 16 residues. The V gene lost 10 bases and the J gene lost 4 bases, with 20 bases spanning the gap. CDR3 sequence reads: CATIFGGAPGANVLTF. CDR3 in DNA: TGTGCCACGATCTTTGGGGGCGCACCCGGGGCCAACGTCCTGACTTTC.

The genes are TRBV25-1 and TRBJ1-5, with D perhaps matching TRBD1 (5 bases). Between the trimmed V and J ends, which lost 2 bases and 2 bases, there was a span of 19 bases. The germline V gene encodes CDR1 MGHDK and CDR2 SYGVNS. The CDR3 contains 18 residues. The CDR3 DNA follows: TGTGCCAGCAGTGAACCGCCAGGGCTAGGAGGGGGCAATCAGCCCCAGCATTTT. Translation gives CASSEPPGLGGGNQPQHF.

CDR3 sequence (DNA): TGTGCCAGCAGTGACTTGACAGGGCGTTTGGAAAACATTCAGTACTTC. It codes for CASSDLTGRLENIQYF. J is TRBJ2-4 and V is TRBV6-1; 7 bases map to TRBD1. Germline CDR1 and CDR2: MNHNS and SASEGT. V shed 3 bases, J shed 5 bases, and the junction held 10 bases outside the gene matches. The CDR3 loop spans 16 amino acids.

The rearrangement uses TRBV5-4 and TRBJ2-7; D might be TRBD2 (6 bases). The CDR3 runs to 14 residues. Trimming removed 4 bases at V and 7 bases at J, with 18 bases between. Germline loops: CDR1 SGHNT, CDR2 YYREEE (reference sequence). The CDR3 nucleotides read TGTGCCAGCAGCCTTCGACTAGTGGAGGGGGAGCAGTACTTC. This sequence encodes CASSLRLVEGEQYF.

The CDR3 is CASSLSRLAGGVGREQYF. The CDR3 DNA sequence: TGTGCCAGCAGCCTATCCCGCCTAGCGGGAGGCGTGGGAAGGGAGCAGTACTTC. This rearrangement joins TRBV13 to TRBJ2-7; 11 bases line up with TRBD2. V lost 5 bases and J lost 7; bases outside the gene matches: 19. Per the germline V gene, CDR1 is PRHDT and CDR2 is FYEKMQ (reference sequence). CDR3 length equals 18 residues.

DNA for the CDR3: TGTGCCTGGAGTAGTGACGGACGCTATAATTCACCCCTCCACTTT. It is translated as CAWSSDGRYNSPLHF. J is TRBJ1-6 and V is TRBV30; no clear D. CDR3 size: 15 residues. Germline CDR1 reads GTSNPN; CDR2 reads SVGIG (reference sequence). Trimming removed 2 bases at V and 3 bases at J, with 11 bases between.

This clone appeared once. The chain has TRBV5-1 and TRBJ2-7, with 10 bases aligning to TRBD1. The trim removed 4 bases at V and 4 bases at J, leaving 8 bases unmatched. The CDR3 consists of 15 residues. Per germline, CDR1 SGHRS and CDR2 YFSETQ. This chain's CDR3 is CASSPALGQGYEQYF. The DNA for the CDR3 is TGCGCCAGCAGCCCGGCCTTGGGACAGGGGTACGAGCAGTACTTC. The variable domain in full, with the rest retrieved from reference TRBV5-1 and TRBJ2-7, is KAGVTQTPRYLIKTRGQQVTLSCSPISGHRSVSWYQQTPGQGLQFLFEYFSETQRNKGNFPGRFSGRQFSNSRSEMNVSTLELGDSALYLCASSPALGQGYEQYFGPGTRLTVT.

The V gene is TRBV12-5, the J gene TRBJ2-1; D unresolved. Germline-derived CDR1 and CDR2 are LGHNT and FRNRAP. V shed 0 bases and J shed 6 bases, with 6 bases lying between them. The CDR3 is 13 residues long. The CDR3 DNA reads TGTGCTAGTGGTTTGGTGGGATTCAATGAGCAGTTCTTC. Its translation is CASGLVGFNEQFF.

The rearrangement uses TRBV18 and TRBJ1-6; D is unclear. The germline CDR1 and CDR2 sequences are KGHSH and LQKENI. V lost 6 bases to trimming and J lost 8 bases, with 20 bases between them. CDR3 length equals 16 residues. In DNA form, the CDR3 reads TGTGCCAGCTCCACCACCACAGAAAGCTGGGATTCACCCCTCCACTTT. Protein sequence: CASSTTTESWDSPLHF.